Included here is one TCR beta chain sequence, with context. Antigen unknown. The sample belongs to a study of OX40 agonist ivuxolimab in advanced cancers. Whole-study context: Patients assigned to dose escalation were diagnosed with hepatocellular carcinoma, melanoma, renal cell or head and neck cancer. Regarding the study as a whole: Expanded clones tended on average to be more numerous among CD8+ T cells than CD4+.

Per the germline V gene, CDR1 is MDHEN and CDR2 is SYDVKM. This CDR3 contains 15 residues. Profiling relied on immunoSEQ multiplex PCR, and the TCRdb table lists in-frame clones only, not all of them. Here the sample spans tens of thousands of clones, 89% being singletons. V gene TRBV28 combines with J gene TRBJ2-5; TRBD2 aligns across 7 bases. The J call is in doubt because the DNA end fits TRBJ2-7 better. The clonotype comes from an adult with an advanced solid tumor such as melanoma, head and neck, liver or kidney cancer. Sequenced here: CD4+ or CD8+ T cells sorted from blood, sampled in a trial of the OX40 agonist ivuxolimab. CDR3 loop: CASSKLATLPYEQYF. The CDR3 nucleotides are TGTGCCAGCAGCAAACTAGCGACTCTACCCTACGAGCAGTACTTC.